This entry is about one T cell receptor beta chain. This sample stems from a study of blood T cell repertoires in COVID-19. Study at large: COVID-19 samples, acute and convalescent, were from the United States, Italy and Spain. The cDNA or gDNA used as material had been derived from T cells, B-cell-depleted T cells, or PBMCs.

Methods used by the authors: Reference gene primer amplification gave estimated nucleated cell counts. Sequencing used immunoSEQ multiplex PCR; TCRdb keeps in-frame clones, though not all of them. The V and J calls and clone size come from that table; D and trimming were worked out from the DNA. The sample records 100,000 or so clones, 80% to 95% being singletons. This TCR was recovered from a woman between 50 and 59 years old in a cohort sampled during active COVID-19. The sample consisted of peripheral blood.

CDR3 sequence: CASREGARVYGYTF. The CDR3 DNA reads as TGTGCCAGCAGAGAGGGGGCGCGTGTCTATGGCTACACCTTC. The V gene is TRBV28, the J gene TRBJ1-2; 7 bases fit TRBD1. The V gene's germline CDR1 is MDHEN and CDR2 SYDVKM. CDR3 size: 14 residues. V was clipped by 6 bases and J by 4 bases; unmatched bases: 8.